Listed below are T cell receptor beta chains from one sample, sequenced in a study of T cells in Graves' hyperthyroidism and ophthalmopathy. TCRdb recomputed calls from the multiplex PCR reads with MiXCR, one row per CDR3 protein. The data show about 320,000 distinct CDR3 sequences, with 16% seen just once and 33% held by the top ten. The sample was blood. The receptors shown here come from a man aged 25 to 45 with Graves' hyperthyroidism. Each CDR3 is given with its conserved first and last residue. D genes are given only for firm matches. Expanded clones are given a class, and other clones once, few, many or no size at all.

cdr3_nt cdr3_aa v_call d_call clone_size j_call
TGTGCCTGGAGTACCGGACAGGGCCCCAATCAGCCCCAGCATTTT CAWSTGQGPNQPQHF TRBV30 TRBD1 few TRBJ1-5
TGCGCCAGCAGCTTGGTGGGACAGGGGTCCTACAATGAGCAGTTCTTC CASSLVGQGSYNEQFF TRBV5-1 TRBD1 few TRBJ2-1
TGTGCCACCTCTAGGGAAGGGATCGATGGTTCACCCCTCCACTTT CATSREGIDGSPLHF TRBV2 - many TRBJ1-6
TGCAGTGCTGCCGGGACAAAGGATTCCGATGAGCAGTTCTTC CSAAGTKDSDEQFF TRBV20-1 - - TRBJ2-1
TGCGCCAGCACTAGCACGGGGGTCGATTCACCCCTCCACTTT CASTSTGVDSPLHF TRBV10-2 - - TRBJ1-6
TGTGCCAGCAGTTTGACCTCGAGAGAGCTGTTTTTT CASSLTSRELFF TRBV11-3 - few TRBJ2-2
TGTGCCAGCAGCCCGGGACGCGCTGAAGCTTTCTTT CASSPGRAEAFF TRBV27 - few TRBJ1-1
TGTGCCAGCAGCTTGAGGCGGAGCCCTAGCTCCTACAATGAGCAGTTCTTC CASSLRRSPSSYNEQFF TRBV5-6 - many TRBJ2-1
TGTGCCAGCAGCCATCGAGACGTGGGAGGTGCCAGTGGCTACACCTTC CASSHRDVGGASGYTF TRBV3-1 - few TRBJ1-2
TGTGCCAGCAGTTTATCAACTAGCGGGCTTCGATACTCCTACAATGAGCAGTTCTTC CASSLSTSGLRYSYNEQFF TRBV27 TRBD2 many TRBJ2-1
TGCGCCAGCAGTGAAGTGGCCGGGTCCTACAATGAGCAGTTCTTC CASSEVAGSYNEQFF TRBV10-1 - few TRBJ2-1
TGTGCCACCAGTGATGGAGCGACAGGGGTCTACGAGCAGTACTTC CATSDGATGVYEQYF TRBV24-1 TRBD1 many TRBJ2-7
TGTGCCAGCAGTTGGCGGGGCTTCGATGAGCAGTTCTTC CASSWRGFDEQFF TRBV27 - many TRBJ2-1
TGTGCCAGCACCATAATAGTGGGGGAGACCCAGTACTTC CASTIIVGETQYF TRBV6-1 - many TRBJ2-5
TGTGCCAGCAGCTTAGCTCCCCCAGATACGCAGTATTTT CASSLAPPDTQYF TRBV7-9 - many TRBJ2-3
TGTGCCAGCAGTTTGGAGAACGTGGGTCAGCCCCAGCATTTT CASSLENVGQPQHF TRBV12-3/TRBV12-4 - many TRBJ1-5
TGCAGTGCTAGACTCTACGAGCAGTACTTC CSARLYEQYF TRBV20-1 - - TRBJ2-7
TGTGCCAGCAGTTCTCTTTTGGTGCAGTTCTTC CASSSLLVQFF TRBV27 - many TRBJ2-1
TGTGCCAGCAGCCTCTTTCCCAGCACAGATACGCAGTATTTT CASSLFPSTDTQYF TRBV7-2 - many TRBJ2-3
TGCGCCAGCAGCTTAGGAGGGCCTGGGGAGCCCCAGCATTTT CASSLGGPGEPQHF TRBV5-1 - few TRBJ1-5
TGTGCCAGCAGCTTAGGCGGACAGGGTCGGGAACAGCCCCAGCATTTT CASSLGGQGREQPQHF TRBV11-2 TRBD1 - TRBJ1-5
TGTGCCAGCAGCGTATCCGGACAGGGTAAGGCTTTCTTT CASSVSGQGKAFF TRBV9 TRBD1 - TRBJ1-1
TGTGCCAGCAGTTACCGGAGGGACTTAGCTCTCAATGAGCAGTTCTTC CASSYRRDLALNEQFF TRBV6-5 - - TRBJ2-1
TGCAGTGCTAGAGATCGAAGGACAGGCGCTTTAGATACGCAGTATTTT CSARDRRTGALDTQYF TRBV20-1 TRBD1 - TRBJ2-3
TGTGCCAGCAGCAGTTCCGGGACAGGGGGCAGTGGCTACACCTTC CASSSSGTGGSGYTF TRBV6-1 TRBD1 many TRBJ1-2
TGCGCCAGCAGCTTGGGGACAGTGGGTAGTGAAAAACTGTTTTTT CASSLGTVGSEKLFF TRBV5-1 - - TRBJ1-4
TGTGCCAGCAGCTTAGTCAGGGGAGGGAGTTATCAGCCCCAGCATTTT CASSLVRGGSYQPQHF TRBV7-8 - many TRBJ1-5
TGCAGCGTTGAAGTTCCCCAGGGGAGCTATGGCTACACCTTC CSVEVPQGSYGYTF TRBV29-1 - - TRBJ1-2
TGTGCCAGCAGTAGGGACTCTGGAAACACCATATATTTT CASSRDSGNTIYF TRBV27 - - TRBJ1-3
TGCAGTGCTAGACTAGGGGGAGTGGGAACTGAAGCTTTCTTT CSARLGGVGTEAFF TRBV20-1 - few TRBJ1-1
TGCAGCGTTGAACAGGGTACCGGGGAGCTGTTTTTT CSVEQGTGELFF TRBV29-1 - few TRBJ2-2
TGTGCTAGTGGTTTATGGACCGGGGGGTCGGGCTACACCTTC CASGLWTGGSGYTF TRBV12-5 - - TRBJ1-2
TGTGCCAGCAGCGCCCGGGGCGGGGCTGGGGCCAACGTCCTGACTTTC CASSARGGAGANVLTF TRBV9 - - TRBJ2-6
TGTGCCAGCAGTTATACCGCTAACAGGGATGAGCAGTTCTTC CASSYTANRDEQFF TRBV6-1 - few TRBJ2-1
TGTGCCAGCATGCTCAGCACAGATACGCAGTATTTT CASMLSTDTQYF TRBV6-1 - many TRBJ2-3
TGCGCCAGCAGCTTGGGGCTAGCGGGAGCAAGGATCTACTACGAGCAGTACTTC CASSLGLAGARIYYEQYF TRBV5-1 TRBD2 many TRBJ2-7
TGTGCCAGCAGCCAATCAACCGGGAACACTGAAGCTTTCTTT CASSQSTGNTEAFF TRBV7-3 - few TRBJ1-1
TGTGCCTGGAGAAAGACTAGCACAGATACGCAGTATTTT CAWRKTSTDTQYF TRBV30 - few TRBJ2-3
TGCAGCGTTGTGAGCCCCATGAACACTGAAGCTTTCTTT CSVVSPMNTEAFF TRBV29-1 - many TRBJ1-1
TGTGCCAGTAGTGGACAGGGGCCCTCGTACTATGGCTACACCTTC CASSGQGPSYYGYTF TRBV28 TRBD1 - TRBJ1-2
TGCAGCGCTAGAAAAGCGGAGGGGAATGAGCAGTTCTTC CSARKAEGNEQFF TRBV29-1 - - TRBJ2-1
TGTGCCAGCAGCTTTGTGAGCTCCTACGAGCAGTACTTC CASSFVSSYEQYF TRBV7-2 - many TRBJ2-7
TGTGCCAGCAGCCAGGTTGGGTCCACCTCCCTCTACAATGAGCAGTTCTTC CASSQVGSTSLYNEQFF TRBV3-1 - many TRBJ2-1
TGTGCCAGCAGCCCCTTTGGCCCCAAGGGTACGCAGTATTTT CASSPFGPKGTQYF TRBV7-2 - many TRBJ2-3
TGTGCCTGGAGTGTATGGGCTAGCGGGAATGAGCAGTTCTTC CAWSVWASGNEQFF TRBV30 TRBD2 few TRBJ2-1
TGTGCCAGCGCACGGCAAGCCGGCTACAATGAGCAGTTCTTC CASARQAGYNEQFF TRBV11-2 - many TRBJ2-1
TGTGCCAGCACCGGGACTACCTTCGAGCAGTTCTTC CASTGTTFEQFF TRBV2 TRBD2 many TRBJ2-1
TGTGCCAGCAGTAACGACAGGGGAAGGAGCACAGATACGCAGTATTTT CASSNDRGRSTDTQYF TRBV6-5 TRBD1 - TRBJ2-3
TGCGCCAGCAGCTCCGGGACAGACCCCTACGAGCAGTACTTC CASSSGTDPYEQYF TRBV5-1 TRBD1 many TRBJ2-7
TGTGCCAGCAACTCCTACCTCGGGGCTAGCGGGTTTCCCGGGGAGCTGTTTTTT CASNSYLGASGFPGELFF TRBV7-2 TRBD2 - TRBJ2-2
TGTGCCAGCAGTGAGGGAAAGGGAATAACTGAAGCTTTCTTT CASSEGKGITEAFF TRBV2 - - TRBJ1-1
TGTGCCAGCACCGGGGACAGGACAAACCCGAATTCCACAGATACGCAGTATTTT CASTGDRTNPNSTDTQYF TRBV12-3/TRBV12-4 TRBD1 many TRBJ2-3
TGTGCCAGCAGCTTAGAGGGATATAGCGGGAGTCGATACAATGAGCAGTTCTTC CASSLEGYSGSRYNEQFF TRBV11-3 TRBD2 many TRBJ2-1
TGCAGTGCCCCGACTTTGGACCCGGGGGGGCCCCAGCATTTT CSAPTLDPGGPQHF TRBV20-1 - - TRBJ1-5
TGTGCCATCAGTAGGGTAGGCGGGGGGAGCTCCTACAATGAGCAGTTCTTC CAISRVGGGSSYNEQFF TRBV10-3 TRBD2 few TRBJ2-1